The clone carrying this T cell receptor beta chain has only one observation. A much larger clone lies a single base off, so this may be a read error. This sample was taken from a study of molecular identifiers for immune sequencing clone quantification. The germline V gene encodes CDR1 KGHDR and CDR2 SFDVKD. The CDR3 has 16 amino acids. Trimming shortened V by 2 bases and J by 2 bases, and 13 bases separated the two germline ends. Libraries of bulk TCR were made by previously described methods (with listed TCR primers). MiXCR, applied by TCRdb to the PCR reads, yields one record per CDR3 protein. The sample yields 60,000 to 70,000 distinct CDR3 sequences, about 17% seen once.

The clonotype originates from a human donor in good health. Some libraries in this study had Jurkat cell RNA spiked in. The chain couples TRBV24-1 to TRBJ2-3, with D tentatively TRBD2 (5 bases). The sample was naive CD8+ T cells from blood, with Jurkat cell RNA spiked in. Subset of the sample: FACS-sorted CD8+CD4-CCR7+CD45RA+ naive T cells. CDR3 loop: CATSDYETGITDTQYF. Here the CDR3 DNA reads TGTGCCACCAGTGATTACGAAACGGGAATCACAGATACGCAGTATTTT.